These 28 T cell receptor beta chains came from one sample sequenced in a study of T-cell memory formation after mild COVID-19. TCRdb redid the calling of the 5' RACE reads with MiXCR, one entry per CDR3 protein. The data hold hundreds of thousands of distinct CDR3 sequences, with 17% observed a single time. The material sequenced was PBMCs or a T cell subset sorted from them (not recorded which). The receptors come from an adult woman who had mild COVID-19 (a few samples of this study predate the infection). Cell type and time point are not known.

This chain connects TRBV28 to TRBJ1-2; D uncertain. The V end lost 5 bases, the J end lost 8 bases, and 9 bases lay between the germline ends. Germline V gene data show CDR1 as MDHEN and CDR2 as SYDVKM. The CDR3 has 11 amino acids. This CDR3 is CASSTSMGYTF. CDR3 sequence (DNA): TGTGCCAGCAGTACTTCTATGGGCTACACCTTC.

The chain couples TRBV25-1 to TRBJ2-3; 9 bases map to TRBD1. Trimming removed 1 base from V and 6 bases from J; junction bases left unmatched: 11. There are 17 residues in the CDR3. CDR1 is MGHDK and CDR2 is SYGVNS in the germline V gene. As DNA, the CDR3 is TGTGCCAGCAGTGAATTGCCGGGGACAGGGTTAAGGGATACGCAGTATTTT. The encoded protein is CASSELPGTGLRDTQYF.

This chain joins TRBV24-1 and TRBJ2-5; 7 positions match TRBD1. The CDR3 extends over 15 amino acids. Germline V lookup: CDR1 KGHDR, CDR2 SFDVKD. The trim removed 6 bases at V and 1 base at J, leaving 7 bases unmatched. The CDR3 loop is CATSPGGQSQETQYF. DNA for the CDR3: TGTGCCACCAGTCCAGGGGGACAGTCCCAAGAGACCCAGTACTTC.

The V gene is TRBV7-2, the J gene TRBJ1-6; the D is unclear. Germline CDR1 and CDR2: SGHTA and FQGNSA. V gave up 5 bases and J gave up 6 bases, with 11 bases separating them. This CDR3 is built from 14 residues. The CDR3 protein is CASSPAGFNSPLHF. The CDR3 DNA follows: TGTGCCAGCAGCCCTGCGGGGTTTAATTCACCCCTCCACTTT.

This clonotype has only a few counts. The chain employs TRBV6-2 or TRBV6-3 and TRBJ1-1, with TRBD1 matching over 7 bases. From germline, CDR1 is MNHEY and CDR2 SVGEGT. After removal of 2 bases from V and 7 bases from J, the junction contained 4 bases not matched to a gene. The CDR3 spans 13 residues. The CDR3 DNA reads as TGTGCCAGCAGTTACCGGTGGGACAGTGAAGCTTTCTTT. It specifies CASSYRWDSEAFF.

This chain joins TRBV21-1 and TRBJ2-3; the D call TRBD2 from the table was never checked on the DNA. TRBV21-1 is listed as a pseudogene. The CDR3 covers 17 residues. The chain's CDR3 is CASSKGEGSRAGDTQYF. In DNA, the CDR3 is TGTGCCAGCAGCAAAGGGGAAGGCAGCCGGGCTGGAGATACGCAGTATTTT.

The rearrangement uses TRBV25-1 and TRBJ2-3; 7 positions agree with TRBD1. The V gene end was trimmed by 7 bases and the J gene end by 4 bases; junction bases not matched to a gene: 8. Per the germline V gene, CDR1 is MGHDK and CDR2 is SYGVNS. The CDR3 runs to 14 residues. In DNA, the CDR3 is TGTGCCAGCAAGAAGGGACAGTCATCAGATACGCAGTATTTT. Encoded protein: CASKKGQSSDTQYF.

The chain has TRBV18 and TRBJ1-1; D might be TRBD1 (5 bases). The V and J ends lost 4 bases and 10 bases respectively, with 13 bases between them. The CDR3 runs to 12 residues. Germline-derived CDR1 and CDR2 are KGHSH and LQKENI. CDR3 sequence reads: CASSLTGGTAFF. For the CDR3, the DNA is TGTGCCAGCTCACTTACAGGAGGAACAGCTTTCTTT.

This clonotype was detected only a few times. The chain uses TRBV29-1 and TRBJ2-1; 7 bases agree with TRBD1. Per germline, CDR1 SQVTM and CDR2 ANQGSEA. This CDR3 is 12 amino acids long. Trimming took 8 bases from V and 8 from J; bases not matched to a gene: 9. CDR3 amino acids: CSSTRDSYEQFF. As DNA, the CDR3 is TGCAGCTCTACCCGGGACAGCTATGAGCAGTTCTTC.

The table lists this clonotype with a few counts. CDR3 bases: TGCAGTGCCCCGAACGGGGGGAACACAGATACGCAGTATTTT. Its protein product is CSAPNGGNTDTQYF. This sequence joins TRBV20-1 and TRBJ2-3, with 7 nucleotides matching TRBD2. V lost 6 bases, J lost 2 bases, and 8 bases stayed unmatched. Germline V gene sequence: CDR1 DFQATT, CDR2 SNEGSKA (reference sequence). The CDR3 length is 14 residues.

A few counts support this clonotype. The V and J genes are TRBV6-1 and TRBJ2-4, with 13 nucleotides matching TRBD2. With V trimmed by 7 bases and J by 3 bases, 3 bases remained unmatched. CDR1 and CDR2 (germline): MNHNS, SASEGT. CDR3 length equals 15 residues. The CDR3 protein is CASTGLAGVKNIQYF. The CDR3 DNA is TGTGCCAGCACAGGACTAGCGGGAGTCAAAAACATTCAGTACTTC.

V usage is TRBV4-1 and J usage is TRBJ2-2, with a tentative D call TRBD2 (5 bases). Germline V lookup: CDR1 MGHRA, CDR2 YSYEKL. The CDR3 covers 16 residues. Trimming removed 3 bases at V and 7 bases at J, with 18 bases between. CDR3: CASSHAGELSGGELFF. Written as DNA, the CDR3 is TGCGCCAGCAGCCACGCCGGAGAACTGAGCGGCGGGGAGCTGTTTTTT.

V and J are TRBV4-1 and TRBJ2-4; D remains unclear. With 1 base removed from V and 2 bases from J, the gap between germline ends came to 12 bases. The CDR3 is made up of 16 amino acids. Germline V gene sequence: CDR1 MGHRA, CDR2 YSYEKL. In nucleotides, the CDR3 is TGCGCCAGCAGCCAAGGGCCAGTAGCTACCAAAAACATTCAGTACTTC. It is translated as CASSQGPVATKNIQYF.

The chain couples TRBV9 to TRBJ2-1; TRBD1 might be the D (6 bases). CDR1 and CDR2 from the germline V gene are SGDLS and YYNGEE. V lost 0 bases and J lost 2, with 6 bases in between. The CDR3 is made up of 14 amino acids. The CDR3 region has the DNA TGTGCCAGCAGCGTAGCAGGGGCCTACAATGAGCAGTTCTTC. Translated, it gives CASSVAGAYNEQFF. The full variable domain, in which reference TRBV9 and TRBJ2-1 provide the parts outside the CDR3, is DSGVTQTPKHLITATGQRVTLRCSPRSGDLSVYWYQQSLDQGLQFLIQYYNGEERAKGNILERFSAQQFPDLHSELNLSSLELGDSALYFCASSVAGAYNEQFFGPGTRLTVL.

The V call is TRBV5-1, the J call TRBJ2-2; a possible D gene is TRBD1 (5 bases). CDR1 is SGHRS, CDR2 YFSETQ, per germline. The CDR3 length is 14 residues. Trimming left V 4 bases short and J 6 bases short, with 13 bases between. Written as DNA, the CDR3 is TGCGCCAGCAGCCAGCTCATGGGGCCCGGGGAGCTGTTTTTT. It yields the protein CASSQLMGPGELFF.

The rearrangement uses TRBV6-2 or TRBV6-3 and TRBJ2-7, with 7 bases matching TRBD1. The length of the CDR3 is 13 residues. Trimming took 2 bases from V and 4 from J; bases not matched to a gene: 2. Per the germline V gene, CDR1 is MNHEY and CDR2 is SVGEGT. The CDR3 sequence: CASSYGQVYEQYF. The DNA for the CDR3 is TGTGCCAGCAGTTACGGACAGGTTTACGAGCAGTACTTC.

This clonotype was counted between two and nine times. The chain recombines TRBV12-3 or TRBV12-4 with TRBJ2-1, with a tentative D call TRBD2 (5 bases). Trimming shortened V by 6 bases and J by 1 base, and 10 bases separated the two germline ends. The CDR3 consists of 14 residues. CDR3 in DNA: TGTGCCAGCAGCCGGGGTGGGTCCTACAATGAGCAGTTCTTC. Translating gives CASSRGGSYNEQFF.

The table lists this clonotype with a few counts. V is TRBV5-4 and J is TRBJ2-3; D is perhaps TRBD2 (6 bases). This CDR3 has 16 residues. CDR1 SGHNT and CDR2 YYREEE come from the germline V gene (reference sequence). V was shortened by 4 bases and J by 4 bases, with 19 bases between the two germline ends. CDR3 sequence: CASSLRGSGESDTQYF. The DNA for the CDR3 is TGTGCCAGCAGCCTGCGGGGATCTGGGGAGTCAGATACGCAGTATTTT.

The V and J genes are TRBV7-6 and TRBJ1-2, with D perhaps TRBD1 (6 bases). Per the germline V gene, CDR1 is SGHVS and CDR2 is FNYEAQ. Trimming removed 5 bases from V and 4 bases from J, with 14 bases in between. The CDR3 has 14 amino acids. The CDR3: CASSEGESGYGYTF. As DNA, the CDR3 is TGTGCCAGCAGCGAGGGGGAGTCCGGCTATGGCTACACCTTC.

The rearrangement joins TRBV20-1 to TRBJ2-7; D gene unclear. The CDR3 has 12 residues. Between the trimmed V and J ends, which lost 3 bases and 4 bases, there was a span of 10 bases. Germline loops: CDR1 DFQATT, CDR2 SNEGSKA (reference sequence). CDR3: CSASGLNYEQYF. CDR3 DNA sequence: TGCAGTGCTAGTGGTCTTAATTACGAGCAGTACTTC.

The table lists this clonotype with a few counts. The rearrangement joins TRBV5-6 to TRBJ2-7; weak D call: TRBD2 (6 bases). V was clipped by 0 bases and J by 4 bases, with 14 bases between them. The length of the CDR3 is 15 residues. Germline lookup yields CDR1 SGHDT and CDR2 YYEEEE. The CDR3 is CASSLGGGTAYEQYF. The CDR3 nucleotides read TGTGCCAGCAGCTTGGGAGGAGGGACGGCGTACGAGCAGTACTTC.

This chain connects TRBV6-6 to TRBJ2-4; D tentatively fits TRBD1 or TRBD2 (6 bases each). Looked up from germline, CDR1 is MNHNY and CDR2 is SVGAGI (reference sequence). Trimming took 4 bases from V and 5 from J, leaving 12 bases between them. The CDR3 sequence is 14 residues long. CDR3 sequence: CASSSTRGQNIQYF. CDR3 in DNA: TGTGCCAGCAGTTCGACTCGGGGGCAAAACATTCAGTACTTC.

The V gene is TRBV15, the J gene TRBJ2-7; 8 bases fit TRBD2. CDR1 and CDR2 from the germline V gene are LNHNV and YYDKDF (reference sequence). The CDR3 totals 16 residues. Unmatched junction bases numbered 7, after V lost 0 bases and J lost 3 bases. CDR3 loop: CATSREARSGGYEQYF. The DNA for the CDR3 is TGTGCCACCAGCAGAGAGGCTCGGAGCGGGGGCTACGAGCAGTACTTC.

This sequence joins TRBV19 and TRBJ2-2; TRBD2 might be the D (5 bases). CDR3 size: 17 residues. Germline CDR1 reads LNHDA; CDR2 reads SQIVND (reference sequence). The V end lost 1 base, the J end lost 5 bases, and 17 bases lay between the germline ends. The CDR3 nucleotides are TGTGCCAGTAGTATAGCGAGGAGGAGGAAAATTACCGGGGAGCTGTTTTTT. As protein: CASSIARRRKITGELFF.

This clonotype has at least ten counts. The chain links TRBV4-2 to TRBJ2-3; no clear D gene. The CDR3 is 16 residues long. The germline CDR1 and CDR2 sequences are LGHNA and YNFKEQ. Trimming removed 0 bases at V and 0 bases at J, with 10 bases between. The CDR3 sequence is CASSQDAESSTDTQYF. The CDR3 DNA reads as TGTGCCAGCAGCCAAGATGCGGAATCTAGCACAGATACGCAGTATTTT.

The rearrangement joins TRBV24-1 to TRBJ2-2; D not certain. The CDR3 is 15 residues long. V shed 4 bases and J shed 1 base, with 9 bases lying between them. Germline CDR1 is KGHDR and CDR2 is SFDVKD. For the CDR3, the DNA is TGTGCCACCAGTGACCGAACAAGGAACACCGGGGAGCTGTTTTTT. Amino acids: CATSDRTRNTGELFF.

The chain combines TRBV5-5 with TRBJ2-5; TRBD2 aligns across 12 bases. The V and J ends lost 1 base and 5 bases, in that order; junction bases with no gene match: 9. From germline, CDR1 is SGHKS and CDR2 YYEKEE (reference sequence). CDR3 length equals 17 residues. The CDR3: CASSLSPSGGAWETQYF. CDR3 bases: TGTGCCAGCAGCTTGTCTCCTAGCGGGGGGGCCTGGGAGACCCAGTACTTC.

The rearrangement links TRBV6-1 to TRBJ1-1; maybe TRBD1 (5 bases). Trimming shortened V by 7 bases and J by 1 base, and 10 bases separated the two germline ends. Germline V gene lookup returns CDR1 MNHNS and CDR2 SASEGT. The CDR3 extends over 13 amino acids. The CDR3 DNA sequence: TGTGCCAGCAAGATTCAGGGGAACACTGAAGCTTTCTTT. Its translation: CASKIQGNTEAFF.